This TCR beta chain is drawn from a study of control samples from healthy donors and cancer patients. This CDR3 is 15 amino acids long. Germline CDR1 and CDR2: ENHRY and SYGVKD. V lost 3 bases, J lost 0 bases, and 11 bases lay in between. Sequencing used immunoSEQ multiplex PCR; TCRdb keeps in-frame clones, though not all of them. The table records around 140,000 clones, under 95% of them present only once. The sample was blood. The receptor was derived from a young man in good health. V and J are TRBV10-3 and TRBJ1-2; D remains ambiguous. CDR3 sequence: CAISDDGSSNYGYTF. CDR3 DNA sequence: TGTGCCATCAGTGATGATGGGAGCTCTAACTATGGCTACACCTTC.